Listed here are 7 T cell receptor beta chains from one sample, sequenced in a study of beta chain features in type 1 diabetes (dated 2018 in TCRdb). Study-wide conclusions, independent of this receptor: In all four CD4+ subsets, TCRB CDR3 length was moderately but significantly shorter in type 1 diabetes patients.

Libraries were built with the immunoSEQ multiplex PCR assay. All of the isolated RNA was reverse transcribed with the High Capacity cDNA Reverse Transcription Kit, so expressed TCRB transcripts were sequenced. TCRdb provides this immuneACCESS table in a form limited to in-frame rearrangements. Some clones are lacking; in checked studies, under half of them reflect an unresolved V gene, and why the rest are absent is not known. The sample data list a few hundred thousand clones, and approximately 12% of these were observed just once. Of the sample, about 0.016% is held by the ten largest clones. Antigens for these TCRs are unknown. The sequencing input was naive CD4+ T cells from blood. Read against the paper, the sample's cell subset or site label means: true naive CD4+ T cells. The source of these receptors is a woman between 18 and 29 years old with type 1 diabetes.

This clone was seen a few times. The chain is built from TRBV29-1 and TRBJ2-7; 7 bases line up with TRBD2. J lost 2 bases, V lost 6 bases, and 7 bases had no gene match. The germline V gene has CDR1 SQVTM and CDR2 ANQGSEA. The CDR3 runs to 13 residues. The CDR3 spells CSVPGTTTYEQYF. In DNA, the CDR3 is TGCAGCGTACCCGGGACTACAACCTACGAGCAGTACTTC.

The rearrangement links TRBV29-1 to TRBJ1-2; tentative D call: TRBD1 (5 bases). Germline values: CDR1 SQVTM, CDR2 ANQGSEA. With 7 bases removed from V and 5 bases from J, the gap between germline ends came to 11 bases. This CDR3 has 11 residues. The DNA of the CDR3 is TGCAGCGACGGGACTGTTTATGGCTACACCTTC. It translates to CSDGTVYGYTF.

The chain has TRBV4-2 and TRBJ2-2; TRBD2 matches at 13 bases. The CDR3 consists of 18 residues. The junction had 11 bases not matched to a gene; V was cut back by 6 bases and J by 4 bases. Germline lookup yields CDR1 LGHNA and CDR2 YNFKEQ. The CDR3 DNA reads TGTGCCAGCAGGGCGACTAGCGGGAGGACCCCCACCACCGGGGAGCTGTTTTTT. Its protein is CASRATSGRTPTTGELFF.

The chain has TRBV7-9 and TRBJ1-2; a possible D gene is TRBD1 (5 bases). The V gene's germline CDR1 is SEHNR and CDR2 FQNEAQ (reference sequence). The CDR3 totals 13 residues. The V and J ends lost 4 bases and 5 bases respectively, with 11 bases between them. CDR3 bases: TGTGCCAGCAGCTCAGACAGCCGGTATGGCTACACCTTC. Residues: CASSSDSRYGYTF.

The chain links TRBV25-1 to TRBJ2-6, with no clear D. Trimming removed 5 bases at V and 0 bases at J, with 5 bases between. The CDR3 is 14 residues long. Germline loops: CDR1 MGHDK, CDR2 SYGVNS. CDR3 coding DNA: TGTGCCAGCAGTTATAGCTCTGGGGCCAACGTCCTGACTTTC. It codes for CASSYSSGANVLTF.

This clone was observed a few times. V usage is TRBV12-5 and J usage is TRBJ2-1; TRBD2 agrees at 7 bases. Germline CDR1 LGHNT, CDR2 FRNRAP. V was pared by 0 bases and J by 6 bases, with 8 bases of the junction left unmatched. CDR3 size: 16 residues. In DNA, the CDR3 is TGTGCTAGTGGTTTGGTCTTCGCGGGAGCTATCAATGAGCAGTTCTTC. This translates into CASGLVFAGAINEQFF.

Concerning this clone itself: Within the sample, other DNA sequences also encode this same CDR3. The chain links TRBV7-9 to TRBJ2-7; perhaps TRBD1 as D (5 bases). This CDR3 contains 13 residues. From germline, CDR1 is SEHNR and CDR2 FQNEAQ (reference sequence). V was cut by 3 bases and J by 0 bases, with 6 bases left in between. The CDR3 region has the DNA TGTGCCAGCAGCTTTGACAGCTCCTACGAGCAGTACTTC. This sequence encodes CASSFDSSYEQYF.